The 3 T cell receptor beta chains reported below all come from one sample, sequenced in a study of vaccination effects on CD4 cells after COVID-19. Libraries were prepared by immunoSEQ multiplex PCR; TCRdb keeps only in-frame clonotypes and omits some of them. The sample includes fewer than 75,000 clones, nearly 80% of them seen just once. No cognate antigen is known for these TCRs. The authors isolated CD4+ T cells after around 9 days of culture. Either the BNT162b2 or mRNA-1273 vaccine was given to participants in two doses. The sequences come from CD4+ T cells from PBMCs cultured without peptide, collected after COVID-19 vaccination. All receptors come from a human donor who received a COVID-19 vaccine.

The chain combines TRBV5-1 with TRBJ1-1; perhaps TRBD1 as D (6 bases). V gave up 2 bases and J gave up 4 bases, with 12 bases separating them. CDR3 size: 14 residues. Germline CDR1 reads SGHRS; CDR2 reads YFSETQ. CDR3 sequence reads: CASSFGGEGTEAFF. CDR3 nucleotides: TGCGCCAGCAGCTTCGGGGGCGAGGGCACTGAAGCTTTCTTT.

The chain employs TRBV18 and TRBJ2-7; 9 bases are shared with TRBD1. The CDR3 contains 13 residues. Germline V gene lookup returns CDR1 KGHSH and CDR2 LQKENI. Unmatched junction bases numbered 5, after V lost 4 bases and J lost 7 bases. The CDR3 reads CASSLGQGREQYF. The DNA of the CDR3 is TGTGCCAGCTCACTAGGACAGGGGCGGGAGCAGTACTTC. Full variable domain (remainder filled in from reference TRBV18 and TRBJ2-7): NAGVMQNPRHLVRRRGQEARLRCSPMKGHSHVYWYRQLPEEGLKFMVYLQKENIIDESGMPKERFSAEFPKEGPSILRIQQVVRGDSAAYFCASSLGQGREQYFGPGTRLTVT.

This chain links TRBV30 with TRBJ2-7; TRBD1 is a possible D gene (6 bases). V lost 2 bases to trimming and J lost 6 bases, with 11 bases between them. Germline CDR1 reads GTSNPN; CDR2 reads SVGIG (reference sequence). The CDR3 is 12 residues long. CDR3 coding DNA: TGTGCCTGGAGTCCTTACAGGGCCGAGCAGTACTTC. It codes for CAWSPYRAEQYF.